Below, 9 T cell receptor beta chains from the same sample are listed, as sequenced in a study of T cells in Graves' hyperthyroidism and ophthalmopathy. RNA transcripts gave rise to amplified TCR beta CDR3 regions. HTBI primers were used for first-round RT-PCR of the TCR CDR3. TCRdb analysed the multiplex PCR reads with MiXCR anew, one entry per CDR3 protein. The sample carries 500,000 to 650,000 distinct CDR3 sequences, approximately 15% recorded once. Sequenced material: blood. All receptors come from a middle-aged woman with Graves' hyperthyroidism.

In its sample, this clonotype was seen a few times. The chain links TRBV6-5 to TRBJ2-1; tentative D call: TRBD2 (7 bases). With 2 bases removed from V and 10 bases from J, the gap between germline ends came to 21 bases. The CDR3 covers 16 residues. The V gene's germline CDR1 is MNHEY and CDR2 SVGAGI. CDR3 region: CASSYVSAGEGGEQFF. In nucleotides, the CDR3 is TGTGCCAGCAGTTACGTGTCGGCGGGAGAGGGGGGGGAGCAGTTCTTC.

This clonotype came up many times. The gene calls are TRBV2 and TRBJ2-3; 9 bases align to TRBD2. J lost 2 bases, V lost 7 bases, and 10 bases had no gene match. Germline V lookup: CDR1 SNHLY, CDR2 FYNNEI. This CDR3 spans 16 amino acids. CDR3 in amino acids: CASKRTSAIYTDTQYF. In DNA form, the CDR3 reads TGTGCCAGCAAGCGGACTAGCGCAATTTACACAGATACGCAGTATTTT. The complete variable domain, with remaining parts taken from reference TRBV2 and TRBJ2-3, reads EPEVTQTPSHQVTQMGQEVILRCVPISNHLYFYWYRQILGQKVEFLVSFYNNEISEKSEIFDDQFSVERPDGSNFTLKIRSTKLEDSAMYFCASKRTSAIYTDTQYFGPGTRLTVL.

About this clonotype itself: A much bigger clone sits one base away, suggesting this may be a read error. As the CDR3 is not closed by the conserved phenylalanine or tryptophan, this likely results from a read error. The CDR3 reads CAWSAITDTQYL. The CDR3 nucleotides read TGTGCCTGGAGTGCTATCACAGATACGCAGTATCTT. This rearrangement joins TRBV30 to TRBJ2-3; the D is unclear. The CDR3 consists of 12 residues. Between the trimmed V and J ends, which lost 1 base and 2 bases, there was a span of 4 bases. The germline CDR1 and CDR2 sequences are GTSNPN and SVGIG (reference sequence).

Points on this clonotype: Being one base from a much bigger clone, this may be a read error. The V and J genes are TRBV7-2 and TRBJ2-3; 7 bases agree with TRBD2. The CDR3 is 16 amino acids. Germline V gene lookup returns CDR1 SGHTA and CDR2 FQGNSA. With V trimmed by 5 bases and J by 2 bases, 10 bases remained unmatched. The CDR3 is CASSARLAVNTDTQYF. CDR3 sequence (DNA): TGTGCCAGCAGCGCCAGACTAGCAGTAAACACAGATACGCAGTATTTT.

This clonotype was counted a few times. This chain joins TRBV30 and TRBJ2-2; D unresolved. Germline CDR1 and CDR2: GTSNPN and SVGIG (reference sequence). This CDR3 spans 15 amino acids. The V end was cut by 0 bases, the J end by 0 bases, with 8 bases between. The CDR3 region is CAWSVYFANTGELFF. As DNA, the CDR3 is TGTGCCTGGAGTGTTTACTTCGCGAACACCGGGGAGCTGTTTTTT. Full variable domain (missing parts from reference TRBV30 and TRBJ2-2): SQTIHQWPATLVQPVGSPLSLECTVEGTSNPNLYWYRQAAGRGLQLLFYSVGIGQISSEVPQNLSASRPQDRQFILSSKKLLLSDSGFYLCAWSVYFANTGELFFGEGSRLTVL.

For this clonotype: A read error may explain this, as a much larger clone is one base away. The J gene is TRBJ2-3, the V gene TRBV11-2; tentatively, D is TRBD1 (6 bases). Germline CDR1 reads SGHAT; CDR2 reads FQNNGV. V was cut by 0 bases and J by 10 bases, with 14 bases left in between. The CDR3 loop spans 14 amino acids. Written as DNA, the CDR3 is TGTGCCAGCAGCTTAGAAGCAGGGGCGGATGCGCAGTATTTT. Translation gives CASSLEAGADAQYF.

This clonotype was recorded at least ten times. The rearrangement links TRBV2 to TRBJ2-5; 14 bases line up with TRBD2. With V trimmed by 7 bases and J by 2 bases, 3 bases remained unmatched. CDR1 is SNHLY and CDR2 is FYNNEI in the germline V gene. This CDR3 comprises 15 residues. CDR3 sequence (DNA): TGTGCCAGCAAGGGACTAGCGGGAGCGCAAGAGACCCAGTACTTC. It translates to CASKGLAGAQETQYF.

This clonotype occurred a few times. V gene TRBV20-1 combines with J gene TRBJ1-1; unclear D gene. V gave up 1 base and J gave up 0 bases, with 9 bases separating them. CDR1 is DFQATT and CDR2 is SNEGSKA in the germline V gene (reference sequence). The CDR3 spans 14 residues. The CDR3 protein is CSARGPGMNTEAFF. The CDR3 DNA reads as TGCAGTGCTAGAGGTCCGGGGATGAACACTGAAGCTTTCTTT.

This clonotype was recorded many times. The rearrangement links TRBV3-1 to TRBJ2-7; 7 nucleotides agree with TRBD2. The CDR3 runs to 14 residues. After removal of 4 bases from V and 4 bases from J, the junction contained 7 bases not matched to a gene. Germline V CDR1 and CDR2: LGHDT, YNNKEL (reference sequence). The CDR3 sequence: CASSRGRGPYEQYF. The DNA for the CDR3 is TGTGCCAGCAGCCGGGGGAGGGGTCCTTACGAGCAGTACTTC.